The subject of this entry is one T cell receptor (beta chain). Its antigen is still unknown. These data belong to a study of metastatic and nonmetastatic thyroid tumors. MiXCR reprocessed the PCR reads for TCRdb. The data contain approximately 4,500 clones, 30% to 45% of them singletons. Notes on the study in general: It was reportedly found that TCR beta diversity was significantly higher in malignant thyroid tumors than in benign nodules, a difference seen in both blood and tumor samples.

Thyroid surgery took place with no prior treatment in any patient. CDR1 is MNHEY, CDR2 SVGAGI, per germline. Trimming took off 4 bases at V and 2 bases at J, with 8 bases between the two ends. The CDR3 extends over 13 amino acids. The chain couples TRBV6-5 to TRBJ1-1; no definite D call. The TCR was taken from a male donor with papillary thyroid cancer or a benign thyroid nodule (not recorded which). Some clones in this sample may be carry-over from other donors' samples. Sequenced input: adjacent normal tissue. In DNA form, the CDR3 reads TGTGCCAGCAGTTTTACAGTCAACACTGAAGCTTTCTTT. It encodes CASSFTVNTEAFF.